Below, one TCR beta chain is given with its context. These data are taken from a study of blood T cell repertoires in COVID-19. Germline lookup yields CDR1 KGHDR and CDR2 SFDVKD. The CDR3 covers 11 residues. The germline V and J ends were trimmed by 7 bases and 7 bases, with 8 bases remaining between them. Measured with immunoSEQ multiplex PCR; TCRdb has only the in-frame clones, and not every one. This sample yields about 430,000 clones, of which around 90% are seen a single time; 0.8% to 0.9% belongs to the top ten. This chain links TRBV24-1 with TRBJ2-3, with D unclear. The TCR originated in a man aged 18 to 35 with COVID-19, enrolled during active disease. Sequenced sample: peripheral blood. The CDR3 bases are TGTGCCACCAGAAAGCAATATACGCAGTATTTT. Amino acid sequence: CATRKQYTQYF.